These 4 T cell receptor beta chains originate from one sample sequenced in a study of blood T cell repertoires in COVID-19. Clones were sequenced by immunoSEQ multiplex PCR, and TCRdb holds only the in-frame ones, with some missing. The table lists some 400,000 clones, 70% to 90% of them singletons. The sequencing input was PBMCs or T cells enriched from blood (not recorded which). The source of these receptors is a young man who had recovered from COVID-19.

This clone is medium-sized within its sample. This CDR3 is also generated by other DNA sequences in the sample. The genes are TRBV6-5 and TRBJ2-6; D not resolved. With 2 bases removed from V and 0 bases from J, the gap between germline ends came to 5 bases. The length of the CDR3 is 15 residues. Germline CDR1 and CDR2: MNHEY and SVGAGI. The CDR3 here is CASSYGLSGANVLTF. The CDR3, as DNA: TGTGCCAGCAGTTACGGCCTCTCTGGGGCCAACGTCCTGACTTTC.

The rearrangement uses TRBV27 and TRBJ2-5; D perhaps matches TRBD1 (6 bases). Trimming stripped 6 bases from V and 5 bases from J, with 19 bases between. Germline lookup yields CDR1 MNHEY and CDR2 SMNVEV (reference sequence). This CDR3 is built from 15 residues. The CDR3 sequence is CASRSPGRGRETQYF. DNA of the CDR3: TGTGCCAGCAGGAGCCCGGGCAGGGGTCGTGAGACCCAGTACTTC.

The chain carries TRBV6-5 and TRBJ1-2; 7 bases align to TRBD1. Trimming cost V 6 bases and J 4 bases; bases outside gene matches: 8. The CDR3 loop spans 14 amino acids. Germline values: CDR1 MNHEY, CDR2 SVGAGI. As DNA, the CDR3 is TGTGCCAGCAGCTCTCTGGACAGGATCTATGGCTACACCTTC. Translated, it gives CASSSLDRIYGYTF.

The CDR3 DNA follows: TGCGCCAGCAGCCAAGATCACGGCAGCCAGAGGGGCTACACCTTC. Amino acids: CASSQDHGSQRGYTF. V and J are TRBV4-3 and TRBJ1-2, with D hard to call. This CDR3 is built from 15 residues. Germline V lookup: CDR1 LGHNA, CDR2 YSLEER. Trimming left V 0 bases short and J 8 bases short, with 16 bases between.